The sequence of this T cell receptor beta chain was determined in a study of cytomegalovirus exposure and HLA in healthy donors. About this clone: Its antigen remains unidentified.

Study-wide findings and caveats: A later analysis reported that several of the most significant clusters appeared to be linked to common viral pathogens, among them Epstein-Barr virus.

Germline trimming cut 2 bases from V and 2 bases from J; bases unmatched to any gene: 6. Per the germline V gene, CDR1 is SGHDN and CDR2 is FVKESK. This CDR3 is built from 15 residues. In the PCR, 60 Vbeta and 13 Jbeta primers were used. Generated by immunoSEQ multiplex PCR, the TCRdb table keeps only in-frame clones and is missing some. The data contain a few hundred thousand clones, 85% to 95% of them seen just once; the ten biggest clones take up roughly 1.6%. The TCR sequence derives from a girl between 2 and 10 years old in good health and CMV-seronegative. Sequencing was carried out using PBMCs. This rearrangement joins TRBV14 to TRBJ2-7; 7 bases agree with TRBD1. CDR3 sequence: CASSQLRTGPYEQYF. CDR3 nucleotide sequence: TGTGCCAGCAGCCAATTACGGACAGGACCCTACGAGCAGTACTTC.